This T cell receptor (beta chain) was observed in a study of cytomegalovirus exposure and HLA in healthy donors. Primers included in the PCR were 60 Vbeta and 13 Jbeta primers. Using immunoSEQ multiplex PCR, the repertoire was profiled, and TCRdb retains in-frame clones only, with some absent. The sample yields more than 95,000 clones, around 80% seen once. The germline CDR1 and CDR2 sequences are MNHEY and SMNVEV (reference sequence). CDR3 length equals 12 residues. Trimming cost V 5 bases and J 4 bases, with 9 bases left between them. This TCR derives from a man aged 30 to 45 in good health and CMV-seropositive. The sequencing input was PBMCs. The V call is TRBV27, the J call TRBJ2-7; D might be TRBD1 (6 bases). The CDR3 region is CASSRGGYEQYF. The CDR3 DNA is TGTGCCAGCAGTAGAGGGGGTTACGAGCAGTACTTC.